This TCR beta chain was recorded in a study of blood T cell repertoires in COVID-19. The CDR3 is 16 amino acids. Trimming cost V 1 base and J 0 bases, with 9 bases left between them. From germline, CDR1 is SGHTA and CDR2 FQGNSA. Measured with immunoSEQ multiplex PCR; TCRdb has only the in-frame clones, and not every one. The repertoire holds fewer than 500,000 clones, more than 75% seen once, with approximately 1.2% in the top ten. Participants were aged about 18 to 90 years from around 24 US areas. Each participant's cohort was designated according to participant-reported clinical history. Sequencing used PBMCs or T cells enriched from blood (not recorded which). The chain uses TRBV7-2 and TRBJ2-2; TRBD2 might be the D (5 bases). The TCR originated in a man aged 25-40 years who had recovered from COVID-19. The CDR3, as DNA: TGTGCCAGCAGCTTAGGGAGGACTCCGAACACCGGGGAGCTGTTTTTT. Encoded protein: CASSLGRTPNTGELFF.